Listed below are T cell receptor beta chains from one sample, sequenced in a study of T cell responses to AZD1222 COVID-19 vaccine. Only in-frame clones appear in the TCRdb table, and some are missing; sequencing was by immunoSEQ multiplex PCR. Here the sample spans 150,000 to 250,000 clones, roughly nine tenths being singletons. The material was peripheral blood, obtained 28 days after the second AZD1222 dose. Every receptor here comes from an adult who received the AZD1222 COVID-19 vaccine. Each CDR3 is given with its conserved first and last residue. D genes are given only for firm matches. The size entry is marked missing in some rows and otherwise reads once, few, many or a size class.

j_call d_call v_call clone_size cdr3_nt cdr3_aa
TRBJ2-2 TRBD2 TRBV11-2 . TGTGCCAGCAGCCGGACTAGCGGGTCCGGGGAGCTGTTTTTT CASSRTSGSGELFF
TRBJ1-2 . TRBV7-6 . TGTGCCAGCAGCGGACGGACAGTGGACGGCTACACCTTC CASSGRTVDGYTF
TRBJ2-3 . TRBV3-1/TRBV3-2 . TGTGCCAGCAGTTCCGGGAAGGCAGATACGCAGTATTTT CASSSGKADTQYF
TRBJ1-1 . TRBV7-9 . TGTGCCAGCAGAGCACTCCAACAGGGTCAGAACACTGAAGCTTTCTTT CASRALQQGQNTEAFF
TRBJ1-1 TRBD1 TRBV10-3 . TGTGCCATCAGGGGGACAGGGATGAACACTGAAGCTTTCTTT CAIRGTGMNTEAFF
TRBJ2-7 . TRBV6-5 . TGTGCCAGCAGTTCCAGGAAGGGGAGCGGGCAGTACTTC CASSSRKGSGQYF
TRBJ2-7 TRBD1 TRBV2 . TGTGCCAGCAGTGAGTATTCGGGACAGTATTCCTACGAGCAGTACTTC CASSEYSGQYSYEQYF
TRBJ2-7 . TRBV30 once TGTGCCTGGAGTGTACAATACGAGCAGTACTTC CAWSVQYEQYF
TRBJ2-1 . TRBV5-1 . TGCGCCAGCAGCTTCTGGTCCGGGGGCTCCTACAATGAGCAGTTCTTC CASSFWSGGSYNEQFF
TRBJ2-1 . TRBV11-2 . TGTGCCAGCAGCGGTTCAGGTCAGGAGCAGTTCTTC CASSGSGQEQFF
TRBJ1-5 TRBD1 TRBV10-3 . TGTGCCGTCTCCCGGGACAGGGGGTCTAATCAGCCCCAGCATTTT CAVSRDRGSNQPQHF
TRBJ1-2 . TRBV4-1 once TGCGCCAGCAGCCACGTTACAGGGTTAGGGGGTGGCTACACCTTC CASSHVTGLGGGYTF
TRBJ1-5 TRBD1 TRBV6-2/TRBV6-3 . TGTGCCAGCAGCAGGGGGCGGTCCAATCAGCCCCAGCATTTT CASSRGRSNQPQHF
TRBJ1-4 TRBD1 TRBV5-1 . TGCGCCAGCAGCGGGCGGACAGGGAGTAATGAAAAACTGTTTTTT CASSGRTGSNEKLFF
TRBJ2-7 TRBD2 TRBV13 . TGTGCCAGCAGCCGAGAGGGACTAGTCTACGAGCAGTACTTC CASSREGLVYEQYF
TRBJ2-5 . TRBV11-2 . TGTGCCAGCAGCTTCGGACAGCGCGTGCAAGAGACCCAGTACTTC CASSFGQRVQETQYF
TRBJ2-1 TRBD2 TRBV27 . TGTGCCAGCAGTTTTGGTAGCGGGAGTGGCAATGAGCAGTTCTTC CASSFGSGSGNEQFF
TRBJ1-2 . TRBV6-5 . TGTGCCAGCGGAACCCATTTAGCTAACTATGGCTACACCTTC CASGTHLANYGYTF
TRBJ2-3 TRBD2 TRBV7-9 . TGTGCCAGCAGCTTAGAAGCGGGAGGCACAGATACGCAGTATTTT CASSLEAGGTDTQYF
TRBJ2-7 . TRBV28 . TGTGCCAGCAGTCAACGCTGGGGTATGGGTTACGAGCAGTACTTC CASSQRWGMGYEQYF
TRBJ2-5 . TRBV9 . TGTGCCAGCAGCGTTCTGGGAGGGACAGCCGTTTCGGAGACCCAGTACTTC CASSVLGGTAVSETQYF
TRBJ2-5 TRBD2 TRBV9 . TGTGCCAGCAGCGTAGAGGACCTAGCGGGAGTTCATGAGACCCAGTACTTC CASSVEDLAGVHETQYF
TRBJ2-2 . TRBV10-3 . TGTGCCATCAGGCTTTTGAGCACCGGGGAGCTGTTTTTT CAIRLLSTGELFF
TRBJ1-6 . TRBV7-6 once TGTGCCAGCAGCTTAGAGTCGGGGTCGAATTCACCCCTCCACTTT CASSLESGSNSPLHF
TRBJ2-3 . TRBV5-1 . TGCGCCAGCAGCCCGGCTTGGGGCACAGATACGCAGTATTTT CASSPAWGTDTQYF
TRBJ2-7 . TRBV19 . TGTGCCAGTAGTATACGGCAGGGACCCTACGAGCAGTACTTC CASSIRQGPYEQYF
TRBJ1-3 . TRBV6-5 . TGTGCCAGCAGTTTTACGGGACGGAGCTCTGGAAACACCATATATTTT CASSFTGRSSGNTIYF
TRBJ1-3 . TRBV29-1 . TGCAGCGTTGATGTGGGAGGACGAAACTCTGGAAACACCATATATTTT CSVDVGGRNSGNTIYF
TRBJ2-7 . TRBV11-2 . TGTGCCAGCAGCTTAGTAAGGGGGAGCTACGAGCAGTACTTC CASSLVRGSYEQYF
TRBJ2-5 TRBD2 TRBV19 . TGTGCCAGTAGTATAACGGCTAGCGGGAGGGCACAAGAGACCCAGTACTTC CASSITASGRAQETQYF
TRBJ2-1 TRBD2 TRBV24-1 . TGTGCCACCAGTAGAGGTGGAGCGGGAGGGGTAAACAATGAGCAGTTCTTC CATSRGGAGGVNNEQFF
TRBJ1-1 TRBD1 TRBV2 . TGTGCCAGCTCCTCCAGACAGGGGGCCTTGAGGCTGAACACTGAAGCTTTCTTT CASSSRQGALRLNTEAFF
TRBJ2-1 TRBD2 TRBV18 . TGTGCCAGCTCACCTCCGAGGACTAGCGGGTTAGGAGGGGATGGGAATGAGCAGTTCTTC CASSPPRTSGLGGDGNEQFF
TRBJ2-1 . TRBV20-1 . TGCAGTGCTAGTTTAGTGGACAATGAGCAGTTCTTC CSASLVDNEQFF
TRBJ1-5 TRBD1 TRBV28 . TGTGCCAGCAGGACAGGGGTTCGCAATCAGCCCCAGCATTTT CASRTGVRNQPQHF
TRBJ1-5 . TRBV28 . TGTGCCAGCAGTGTACCCCTAGGGCAGCCCCAGCATTTT CASSVPLGQPQHF
TRBJ1-1 . TRBV14 . TGTGCCAGCAGCCAAGGGGCAGTCACTGAAGCTTTCTTT CASSQGAVTEAFF